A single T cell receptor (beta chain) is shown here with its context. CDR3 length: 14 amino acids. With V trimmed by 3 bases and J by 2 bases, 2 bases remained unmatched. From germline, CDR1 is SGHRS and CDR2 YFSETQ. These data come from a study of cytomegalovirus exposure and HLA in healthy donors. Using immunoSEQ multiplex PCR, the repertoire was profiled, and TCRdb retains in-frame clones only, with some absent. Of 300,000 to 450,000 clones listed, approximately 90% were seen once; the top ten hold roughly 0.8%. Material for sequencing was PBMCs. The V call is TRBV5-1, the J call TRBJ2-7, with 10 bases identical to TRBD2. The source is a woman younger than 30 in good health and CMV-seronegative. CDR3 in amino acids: CASSSSGRAYEQYF. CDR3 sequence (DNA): TGCGCCAGCAGCTCGAGCGGGAGGGCCTACGAGCAGTACTTC.